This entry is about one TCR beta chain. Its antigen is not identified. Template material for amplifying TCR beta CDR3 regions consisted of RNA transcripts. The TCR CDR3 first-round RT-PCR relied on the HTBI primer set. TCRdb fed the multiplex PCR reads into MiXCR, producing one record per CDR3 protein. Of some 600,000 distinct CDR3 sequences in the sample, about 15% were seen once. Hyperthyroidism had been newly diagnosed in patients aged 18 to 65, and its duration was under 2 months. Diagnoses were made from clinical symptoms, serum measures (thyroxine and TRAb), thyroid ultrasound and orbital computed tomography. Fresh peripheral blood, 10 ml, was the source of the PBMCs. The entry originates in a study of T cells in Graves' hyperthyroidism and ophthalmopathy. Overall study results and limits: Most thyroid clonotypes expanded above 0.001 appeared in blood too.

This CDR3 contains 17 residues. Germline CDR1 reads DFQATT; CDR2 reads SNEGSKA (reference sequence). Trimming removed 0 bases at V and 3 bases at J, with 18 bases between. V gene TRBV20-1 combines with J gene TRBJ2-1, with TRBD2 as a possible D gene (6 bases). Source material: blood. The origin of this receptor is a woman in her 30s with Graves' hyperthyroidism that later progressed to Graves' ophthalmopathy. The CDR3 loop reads CSAREDYGLPDYNEQFF. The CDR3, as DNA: TGCAGTGCTAGAGAGGACTACGGACTACCAGACTACAATGAGCAGTTCTTC.